This is a list of T cell receptor beta chains from one sample in a study of Ad26.COV2.S vaccination and SARS-CoV-2 variants. Libraries were prepared by immunoSEQ multiplex PCR; TCRdb keeps only in-frame clonotypes and omits some of them. The table shows 410,000 or so clones, with around 90% occurring only once. Sample: peripheral blood, taken in a trial of Ad26.COV2.S vaccine versus placebo. Every receptor here comes from a person between 18 and 60 years old who received the Ad26.COV2.S COVID-19 vaccine or a placebo. Each CDR3 is given with its conserved first and last residue. A D gene is named only where the DNA matches it firmly. The size entry is marked missing in some rows and otherwise reads once, few, many or a size class.

>TRBD1|TRBV12-5|NA|TRBJ2-2
CASGRRSTGVGSGELFF
TGTGCTAGTGGTCGTCGCTCGACAGGGGTTGGTAGCGGGGAGCTGTTTTTT
>NA|TRBV5-4|NA|TRBJ1-3
CASSLGGPGNTIYF
TGTGCCAGCAGCTTGGGAGGTCCTGGAAACACCATATATTTT
>TRBD1|TRBV28|once|TRBJ2-7
CASSPPDRLTLYF
TGTGCCAGCAGTCCCCCGGACAGGTTGACCCTGTACTTC
>NA|TRBV30|NA|TRBJ2-1
CAWNLGRRGAAYNEQFF
TGTGCCTGGAATTTGGGCCGCCGAGGGGCTGCATACAATGAGCAGTTCTTC
>NA|TRBV9|NA|TRBJ1-3
CASSVQAISGNTIYF
TGTGCCAGCAGCGTGCAGGCAATCTCTGGAAACACCATATATTTT
>TRBD2|TRBV10-3|NA|TRBJ2-7
CAISEGLLAGAASYEQYF
TGTGCCATCAGTGAAGGTCTTCTAGCGGGAGCGGCCTCCTACGAGCAGTACTTC
>TRBD2|TRBV5-1|NA|TRBJ2-1
CASSLAMGLSYNEQFF
TGCGCCAGCAGCTTGGCAATGGGACTATCCTACAATGAGCAGTTCTTC
>TRBD1|TRBV29-1|NA|TRBJ2-1
CSVVGDRGAYEQFF
TGCAGCGTTGTAGGCGACAGGGGGGCCTATGAGCAGTTCTTC
>NA|TRBV29-1|once|TRBJ2-3
CSVGAQRDTDTQYF
TGCAGCGTTGGCGCACAGAGGGACACAGATACGCAGTATTTT
>TRBD2|TRBV6-5|NA|TRBJ2-7
CASSLLAGDPYEQYF
TGTGCCAGCAGTCTTCTAGCGGGAGACCCCTACGAGCAGTACTTC
>NA|TRBV12-3/TRBV12-4|NA|TRBJ1-2
CASRIVGYGYTF
TGTGCCAGCAGAATAGTCGGGTATGGCTACACCTTC
>TRBD2|TRBV6-2/TRBV6-3|NA|TRBJ2-3
CASSPRLAGGLNPTDTQYF
TGTGCCAGCAGCCCCCGACTAGCGGGAGGTCTTAATCCCACAGATACGCAGTATTTT
>NA|TRBV4-2|once|TRBJ1-5
CASSRETGNNQPQHF
TGTGCCAGCAGCCGAGAGACAGGAAACAATCAGCCCCAGCATTTT
>TRBD1|TRBV5-1|once|TRBJ2-7
CASSPRGQGTSYEQYF
TGCGCCAGCAGCCCCCGAGGACAGGGGACTTCCTACGAGCAGTACTTC
>NA|TRBV5-4|NA|TRBJ2-5
CATTRGDQETQYF
TGTGCCACAACCAGGGGCGATCAAGAGACCCAGTACTTC
>TRBD2|TRBV18|few|TRBJ2-1
CASSPPLAGYNEQFF
TGTGCCAGCTCACCACCACTAGCGGGCTACAATGAGCAGTTCTTC
>TRBD1|TRBV25-1|NA|TRBJ1-2
CASRGQAYGYTF
TGTGCCAGCAGGGGACAGGCCTATGGCTACACCTTC
>NA|TRBV21-1|NA|TRBJ2-3
CASTLPAGFTDTQYF
TGTGCCAGCACCTTACCGGCGGGTTTCACAGATACGCAGTATTTT